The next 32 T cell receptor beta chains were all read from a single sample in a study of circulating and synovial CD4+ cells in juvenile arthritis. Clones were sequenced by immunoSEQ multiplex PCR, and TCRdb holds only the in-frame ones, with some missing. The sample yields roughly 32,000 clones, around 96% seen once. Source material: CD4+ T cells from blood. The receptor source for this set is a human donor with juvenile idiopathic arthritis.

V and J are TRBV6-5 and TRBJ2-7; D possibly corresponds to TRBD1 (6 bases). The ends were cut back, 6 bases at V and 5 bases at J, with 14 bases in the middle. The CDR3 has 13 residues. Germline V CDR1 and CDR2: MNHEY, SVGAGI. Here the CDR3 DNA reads TGTGCCAGCAGACCCTCGACAGGCCACGAGCAGTACTTC. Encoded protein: CASRPSTGHEQYF.

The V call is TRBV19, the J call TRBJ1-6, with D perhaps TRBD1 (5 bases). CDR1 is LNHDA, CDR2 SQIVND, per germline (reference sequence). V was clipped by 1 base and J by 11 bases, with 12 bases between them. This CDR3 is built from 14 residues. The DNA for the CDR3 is TGTGCCAGTAGTATAGCGGCGGGGACTACACCCCTCCACTTT. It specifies CASSIAAGTTPLHF.

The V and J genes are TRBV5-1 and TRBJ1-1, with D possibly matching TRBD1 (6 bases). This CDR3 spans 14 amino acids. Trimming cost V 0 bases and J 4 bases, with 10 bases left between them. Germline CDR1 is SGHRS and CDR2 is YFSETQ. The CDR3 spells CASSLVAGATEAFF. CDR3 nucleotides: TGCGCCAGCAGCTTGGTTGCGGGGGCCACTGAAGCTTTCTTT.

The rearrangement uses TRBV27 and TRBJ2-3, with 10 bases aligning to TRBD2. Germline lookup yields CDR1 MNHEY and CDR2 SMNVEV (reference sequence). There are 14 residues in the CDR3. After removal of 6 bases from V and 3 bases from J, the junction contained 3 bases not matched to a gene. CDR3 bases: TGTGCCAGCAGGACACTAGCGGGAACAGATACGCAGTATTTT. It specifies CASRTLAGTDTQYF.

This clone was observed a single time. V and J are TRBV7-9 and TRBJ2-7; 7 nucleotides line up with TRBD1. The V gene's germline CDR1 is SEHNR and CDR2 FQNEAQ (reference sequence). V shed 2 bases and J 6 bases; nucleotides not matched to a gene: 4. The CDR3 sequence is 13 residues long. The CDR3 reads CASSLPGGREQYF. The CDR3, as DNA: TGTGCCAGCAGCTTACCAGGGGGACGCGAGCAGTACTTC.

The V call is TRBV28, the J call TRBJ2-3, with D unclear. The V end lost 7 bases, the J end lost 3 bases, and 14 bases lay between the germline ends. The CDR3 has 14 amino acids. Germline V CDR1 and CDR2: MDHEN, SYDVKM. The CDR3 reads CASNTPQRTDTQYF. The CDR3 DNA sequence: TGTGCCAGCAACACACCCCAGAGGACAGATACGCAGTATTTT.

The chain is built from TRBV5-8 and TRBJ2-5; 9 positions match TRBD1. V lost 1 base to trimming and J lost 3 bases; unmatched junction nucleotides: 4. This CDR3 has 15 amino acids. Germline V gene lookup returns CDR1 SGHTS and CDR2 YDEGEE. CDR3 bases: TGTGCCAGCAGCTTGTGGGGACAGGGAAAAGAGACCCAGTACTTC. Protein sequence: CASSLWGQGKETQYF. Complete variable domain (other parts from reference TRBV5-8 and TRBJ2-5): EAGVTQSPTHLIKTRGQQATLRCSPISGHTSVYWYQQALGLGLQFLLWYDEGEERNRGNFPPRFSGRQFPNYSSELNVNALELEDSALYLCASSLWGQGKETQYFGPGTRLLVL.

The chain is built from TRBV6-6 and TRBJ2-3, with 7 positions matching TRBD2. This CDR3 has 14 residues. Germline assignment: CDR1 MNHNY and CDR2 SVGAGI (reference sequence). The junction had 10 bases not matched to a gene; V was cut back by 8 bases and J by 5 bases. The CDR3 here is CASLPSGPLDTQYF. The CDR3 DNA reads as TGTGCCAGCTTACCTAGCGGTCCCCTAGATACGCAGTATTTT.

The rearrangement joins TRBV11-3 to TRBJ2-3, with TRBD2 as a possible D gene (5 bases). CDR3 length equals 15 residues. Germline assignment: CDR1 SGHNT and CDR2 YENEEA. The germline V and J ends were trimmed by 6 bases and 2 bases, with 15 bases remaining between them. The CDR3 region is CASSTSGPTTDTQYF. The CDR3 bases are TGTGCCAGCAGTACAAGCGGTCCTACCACAGATACGCAGTATTTT.

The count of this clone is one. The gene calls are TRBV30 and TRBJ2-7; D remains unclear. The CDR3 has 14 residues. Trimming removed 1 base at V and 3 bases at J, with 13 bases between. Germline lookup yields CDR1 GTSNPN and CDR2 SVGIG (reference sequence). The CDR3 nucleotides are TGTGCCTGGAGTGGTTCCAGCGCCTACTACGAGCAGTACTTC. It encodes CAWSGSSAYYEQYF.

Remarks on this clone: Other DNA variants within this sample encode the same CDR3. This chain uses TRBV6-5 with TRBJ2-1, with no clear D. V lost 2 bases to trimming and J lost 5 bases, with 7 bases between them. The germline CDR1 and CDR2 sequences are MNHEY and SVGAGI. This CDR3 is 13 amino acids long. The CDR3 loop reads CASSYGPNNEQFF. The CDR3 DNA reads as TGTGCCAGCAGTTACGGGCCGAACAATGAGCAGTTCTTC.

The CDR3 DNA is TGTGCCACCAGCGGGGGGACTAGCGGATACAATGAGCAGTTCTTC. Protein sequence: CATSGGTSGYNEQFF. The chain has TRBV15 and TRBJ2-1; 11 nucleotides match TRBD2. This CDR3 has 15 residues. With V trimmed by 5 bases and J by 4 bases, 4 bases remained unmatched. In germline, CDR1 is LNHNV, CDR2 YYDKDF (reference sequence).

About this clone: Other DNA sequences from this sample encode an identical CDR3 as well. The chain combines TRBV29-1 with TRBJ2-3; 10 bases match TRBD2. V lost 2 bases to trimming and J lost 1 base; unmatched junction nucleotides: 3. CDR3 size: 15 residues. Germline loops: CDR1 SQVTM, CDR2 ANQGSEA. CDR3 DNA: TGCAGCGTTGAAAGACTAGCGGGTCGCACAGATACGCAGTATTTT. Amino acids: CSVERLAGRTDTQYF.

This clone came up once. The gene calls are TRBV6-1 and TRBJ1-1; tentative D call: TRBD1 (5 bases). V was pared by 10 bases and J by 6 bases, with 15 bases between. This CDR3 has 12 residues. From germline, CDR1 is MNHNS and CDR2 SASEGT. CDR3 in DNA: TGTGCCATTACCAGGGCTTGGGCTGAAGCTTTCTTT. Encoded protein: CAITRAWAEAFF.

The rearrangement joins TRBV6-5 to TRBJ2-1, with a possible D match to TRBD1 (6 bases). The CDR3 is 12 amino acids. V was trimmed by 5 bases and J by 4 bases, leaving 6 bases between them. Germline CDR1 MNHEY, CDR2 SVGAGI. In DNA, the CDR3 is TGTGCCAGCAGTACAGGGTACAATGAGCAGTTCTTC. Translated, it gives CASSTGYNEQFF.

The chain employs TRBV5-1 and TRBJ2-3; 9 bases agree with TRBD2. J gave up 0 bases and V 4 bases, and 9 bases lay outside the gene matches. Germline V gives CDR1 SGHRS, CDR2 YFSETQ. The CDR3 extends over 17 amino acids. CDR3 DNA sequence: TGCGCCAGCAGCCTGGGGACTAGCAGACCTAGCACAGATACGCAGTATTTT. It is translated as CASSLGTSRPSTDTQYF.

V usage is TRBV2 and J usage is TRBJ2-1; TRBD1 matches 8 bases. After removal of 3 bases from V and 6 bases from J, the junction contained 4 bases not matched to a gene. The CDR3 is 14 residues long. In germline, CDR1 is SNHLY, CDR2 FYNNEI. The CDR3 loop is CASSEDRVGNEQFF. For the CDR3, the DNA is TGTGCCAGCAGTGAGGACAGGGTAGGCAATGAGCAGTTCTTC.

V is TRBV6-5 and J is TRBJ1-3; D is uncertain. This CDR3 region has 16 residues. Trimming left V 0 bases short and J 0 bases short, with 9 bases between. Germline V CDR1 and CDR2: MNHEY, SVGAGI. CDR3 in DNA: TGTGCCAGCAGTTACTCGTTGGCAAACTCTGGAAACACCATATATTTT. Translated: CASSYSLANSGNTIYF.

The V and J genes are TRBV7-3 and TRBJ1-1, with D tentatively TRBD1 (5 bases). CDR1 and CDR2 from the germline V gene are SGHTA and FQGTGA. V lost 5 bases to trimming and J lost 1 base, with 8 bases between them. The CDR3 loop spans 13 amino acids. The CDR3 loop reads CASSPGGNTEAFF. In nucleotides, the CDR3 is TGTGCCAGCAGCCCGGGGGGGAACACTGAAGCTTTCTTT.

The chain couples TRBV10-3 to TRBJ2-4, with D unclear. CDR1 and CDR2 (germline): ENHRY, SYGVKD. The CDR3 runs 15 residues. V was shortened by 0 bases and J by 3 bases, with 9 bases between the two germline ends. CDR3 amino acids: CAISESLAGKNIQYF. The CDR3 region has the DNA TGTGCCATCAGTGAGTCGTTGGCTGGCAAAAACATTCAGTACTTC.

Here the CDR3 reads CASHWDNGGQPQHF. The CDR3 nucleotides read TGTGCCAGTCATTGGGACAATGGAGGTCAGCCCCAGCATTTT. The chain has TRBV19 and TRBJ1-5; TRBD1 might be the D (6 bases). The germline V gene encodes CDR1 LNHDA and CDR2 SQIVND (reference sequence). The CDR3 length is 14 residues. V lost 8 bases, J lost 6 bases, and 17 bases lay in between.

As DNA, the CDR3 is TGTGCCAGTAGTATAAGGAGACTAGCGGGAGGGTTTCTCGAGACCCAGTACTTC. This translates into CASSIRRLAGGFLETQYF. The rearrangement uses TRBV19 and TRBJ2-5; TRBD2 matches at 14 bases. The CDR3 consists of 18 residues. Per the germline V gene, CDR1 is LNHDA and CDR2 is SQIVND (reference sequence). Trimming took 2 bases from V and 5 from J; bases not matched to a gene: 10. Combining the CDR3 with reference TRBV19 and TRBJ2-5 gives the whole variable domain DGGITQSPKYLFRKEGQNVTLSCEQNLNHDAMYWYRQDPGQGLRLIYYSQIVNDFQKGDIAEGYSVSREKKESFPLTVTSAQKNPTAFYLCASSIRRLAGGFLETQYFGPGTRLLVL.

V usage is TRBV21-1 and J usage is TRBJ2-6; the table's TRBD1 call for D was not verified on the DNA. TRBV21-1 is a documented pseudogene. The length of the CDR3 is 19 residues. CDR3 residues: CASSASQDRSPSGANVLTF. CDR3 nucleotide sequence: TGTGCCAGCAGCGCTTCCCAGGACAGGTCCCCCTCTGGGGCCAACGTCCTGACTTTC.

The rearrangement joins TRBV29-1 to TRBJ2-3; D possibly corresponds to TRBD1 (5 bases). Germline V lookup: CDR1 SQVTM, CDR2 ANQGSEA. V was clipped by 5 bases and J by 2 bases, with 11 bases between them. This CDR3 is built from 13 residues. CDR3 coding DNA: TGCAGCGTTACAGGACACCTCACAGATACGCAGTATTTT. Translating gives CSVTGHLTDTQYF.

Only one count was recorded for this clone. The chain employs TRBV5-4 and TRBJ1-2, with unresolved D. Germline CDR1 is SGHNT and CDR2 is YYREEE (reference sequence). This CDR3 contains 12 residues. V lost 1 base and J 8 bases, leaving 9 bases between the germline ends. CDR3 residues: CASSLFAGGYTF. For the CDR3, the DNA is TGTGCCAGCAGCTTGTTTGCGGGGGGCTACACCTTC. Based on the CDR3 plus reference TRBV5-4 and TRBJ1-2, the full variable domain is ETGVTQSPTHLIKTRGQQVTLRCSSQSGHNTVSWYQQALGQGPQFIFQYYREEENGRGNFPPRFSGLQFPNYSSELNVNALELDDSALYLCASSLFAGGYTFGSGTRLTVV.

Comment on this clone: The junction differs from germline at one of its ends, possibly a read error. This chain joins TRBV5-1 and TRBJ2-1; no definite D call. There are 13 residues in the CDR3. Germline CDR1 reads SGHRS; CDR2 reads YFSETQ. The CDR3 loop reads CASSHDSNNEQFF. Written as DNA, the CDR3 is TGCGCCAGCAGTCATGACTCCAACAATGAGCAGTTCTTC. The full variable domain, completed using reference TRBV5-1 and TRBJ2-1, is KAGVTQTPRYLIKTRGQQVTLSCSPISGHRSVSWYQQTPGQGLQFLFEYFSETQRNKGNFPGRFSGRQFSNSRSEMNVSTLELGDSALYLCASSHDSNNEQFFGPGTRLTVL.

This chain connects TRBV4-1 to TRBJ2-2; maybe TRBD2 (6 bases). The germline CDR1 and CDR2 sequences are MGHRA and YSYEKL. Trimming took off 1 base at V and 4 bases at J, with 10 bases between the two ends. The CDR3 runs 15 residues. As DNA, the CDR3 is TGCGCCAGCAGCCAAGGGCGGGGAGGCACCGGGGAGCTGTTTTTT. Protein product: CASSQGRGGTGELFF.

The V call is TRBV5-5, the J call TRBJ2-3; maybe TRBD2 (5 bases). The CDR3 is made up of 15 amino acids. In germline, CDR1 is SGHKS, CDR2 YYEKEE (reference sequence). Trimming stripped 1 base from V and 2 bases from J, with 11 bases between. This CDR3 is CASSLSGLSTDTQYF. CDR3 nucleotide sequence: TGTGCCAGCAGCTTGTCCGGACTCTCCACAGATACGCAGTATTTT.

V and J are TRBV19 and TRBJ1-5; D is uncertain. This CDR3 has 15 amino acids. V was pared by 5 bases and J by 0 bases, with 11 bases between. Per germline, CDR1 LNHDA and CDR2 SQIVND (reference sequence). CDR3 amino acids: CASSPEIYSNQPQHF. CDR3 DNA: TGTGCCAGTAGTCCCGAGATCTATAGCAATCAGCCCCAGCATTTT.

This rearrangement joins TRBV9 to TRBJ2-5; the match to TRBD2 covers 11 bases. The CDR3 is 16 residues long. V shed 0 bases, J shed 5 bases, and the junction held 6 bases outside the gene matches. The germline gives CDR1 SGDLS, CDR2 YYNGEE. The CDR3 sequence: CASSVGLAGGRETQYF. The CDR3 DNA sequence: TGTGCCAGCAGCGTAGGGCTAGCGGGAGGCCGGGAGACCCAGTACTTC.

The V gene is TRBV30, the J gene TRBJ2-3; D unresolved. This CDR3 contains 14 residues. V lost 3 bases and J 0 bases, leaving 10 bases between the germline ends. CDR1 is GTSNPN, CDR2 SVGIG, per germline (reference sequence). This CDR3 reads CAWSDTPSTDTQYF. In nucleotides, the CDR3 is TGTGCCTGGAGCGATACACCTAGCACAGATACGCAGTATTTT.

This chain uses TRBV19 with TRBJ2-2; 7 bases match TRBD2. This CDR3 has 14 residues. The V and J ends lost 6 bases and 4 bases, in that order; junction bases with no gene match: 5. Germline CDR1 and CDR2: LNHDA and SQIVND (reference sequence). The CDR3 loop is CASSGGLGTGELFF. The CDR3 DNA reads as TGTGCCAGTAGCGGGGGGTTGGGCACCGGGGAGCTGTTTTTT.